The 21 T cell receptor beta chains listed next were all sequenced from one sample in a study of human T cells and chemical hapten exposure listed by TCRdb under 2021. Libraries were prepared through RACE. The listed sequencing device is NextSeq 500. Using fastp at Q25 and MiXCR, TCRdb reprocessed the public reads and kept productive beta chains. Each CDR3 protein appears once, grouped with its most common genes and DNA. Here the sample has roughly 200,000 distinct CDR3 sequences; around 23% occur a single time. The ten largest clones take up 2.5% of the sample. Reading the label with the study, this specimen's time point is: patch test 3, about 24 weeks after DPC sensitization. This specimen's treatment or condition label, interpreted: therapeutic diphenylcyclopropenone sensitization with weekly scalp DPC. The specimen was whole blood, collected in connection with sensitization to the hapten diphenylcyclopropenone (DPC). The receptor source for this set is a woman aged 40 to 50 with alopecia areata. Some clones in this sample may be carry-over from other donors' samples.

The genes are TRBV29-1 and TRBJ2-5; D unresolved. This CDR3 has 10 residues. Germline V gene lookup returns CDR1 SQVTM and CDR2 ANQGSEA. Trimming took off 3 bases at V and 5 bases at J, with 4 bases between the two ends. CDR3 in DNA: TGCAGCGTTGAGGAGGAGACCCAGTACTTC. As protein: CSVEEETQYF. Supplemented by reference TRBV29-1 and TRBJ2-5, the full variable domain reads SAVISQKPSRDICQRGTSLTIQCQVDSQVTMMFWYRQQPGQSLTLIATANQGSEATYESGFVIDKFPISRPNLTFSTLTVSNMSPEDSSIYLCSVEEETQYFGPGTRLLVL.

This clonotype was seen only a few times. V is TRBV7-9 and J is TRBJ2-3; no definite D call. Trimming pared 6 bases from V and 2 bases from J, leaving 3 bases between. Germline loops: CDR1 SEHNR, CDR2 FQNEAQ (reference sequence). CDR3 length: 11 residues. This CDR3 is CASRNTDTQYF. CDR3 sequence (DNA): TGTGCCAGCAGAAACACAGATACGCAGTATTTT.

This clonotype was seen a handful of times. J is TRBJ2-7 and V is TRBV12-3 or TRBV12-4; D perhaps matches TRBD2 (6 bases). With 3 bases removed from V and 6 bases from J, the gap between germline ends came to 18 bases. The length of the CDR3 is 15 residues. The CDR3 coding sequence is TGTGCCAGCAGTTTCAGCTCGGGCGGGAACGGCGAGCAGTACTTC. Amino acids: CASSFSSGGNGEQYF.

The chain uses TRBV5-1 and TRBJ2-1, with 9 bases lining up with TRBD2. This CDR3 is built from 15 residues. Trimming removed 5 bases from V and 8 bases from J; junction bases left unmatched: 11. The germline V gene has CDR1 SGHRS and CDR2 YFSETQ. CDR3 in DNA: TGCGCCAGCAGGGTGAGGCTAGCGGGAATCGATGAGCAGTTCTTC. As protein: CASRVRLAGIDEQFF.

This chain uses TRBV29-1 with TRBJ1-2, with D unresolved. This CDR3 is built from 12 residues. Germline CDR1 reads SQVTM; CDR2 reads ANQGSEA. The V gene lost 3 bases and the J gene lost 14 bases, with 19 bases spanning the gap. The CDR3 protein is CSVEAAAMATTF. As DNA, the CDR3 is TGCAGCGTTGAGGCAGCGGCTATGGCTACAACCTTC.

CDR3 DNA sequence: TGTGCCAGCAGTGGAAACCCACTAGCTCTGGGCGTCTCGTTTCCAGATACGCAGTATTTT. Encoded protein: CASSGNPLALGVSFPDTQYF. The rearrangement links TRBV28 to TRBJ2-3; the D gene is possibly TRBD2 (6 bases). Germline V gene lookup returns CDR1 MDHEN and CDR2 SYDVKM. The germline V and J ends were trimmed by 5 bases and 4 bases, with 31 bases remaining between them. The CDR3 runs to 20 residues.

The J gene is TRBJ2-7, the V gene TRBV29-1; D is unresolved. Trimming removed 6 bases from V and 0 bases from J, with 15 bases in between. Germline V gives CDR1 SQVTM, CDR2 ANQGSEA. The CDR3 has 14 amino acids. CDR3 DNA: TGCAGCGTCGCTCCCCTCAGTGACTCCTACGAGCAGTACTTC. It encodes CSVAPLSDSYEQYF.

The chain combines TRBV2 with TRBJ2-1, with 12 bases matching TRBD2. CDR3 length: 16 amino acids. Looked up from germline, CDR1 is SNHLY and CDR2 is FYNNEI. J gave up 7 bases and V 6 bases, and 10 bases lay outside the gene matches. The CDR3 sequence: CASSADLAGGGNEQFF. In DNA, the CDR3 is TGTGCCAGCAGCGCTGACCTAGCGGGAGGGGGTAATGAGCAGTTCTTC.

The V call is TRBV4-2, the J call TRBJ2-2; unclear D gene. The CDR3 has 16 residues. Between the trimmed V and J ends, which lost 0 bases and 0 bases, there was a span of 8 bases. Per the germline V gene, CDR1 is LGHNA and CDR2 is YNFKEQ. The CDR3 coding sequence is TGTGCCAGCAGCCAAGATCTCGGACCGAACACCGGGGAGCTGTTTTTT. Its translation: CASSQDLGPNTGELFF.

This clonotype was counted between two and nine times. V is TRBV20-1 and J is TRBJ2-7, with TRBD1 matching over 10 bases. The length of the CDR3 is 15 residues. CDR1 and CDR2 from the germline V gene are DFQATT and SNEGSKA (reference sequence). With V trimmed by 3 bases and J by 3 bases, 8 bases remained unmatched. The CDR3 sequence: CSASNEGQGRYEQYF. In nucleotides, the CDR3 is TGCAGTGCTAGTAATGAGGGACAGGGGCGCTACGAGCAGTACTTC.

The V gene is TRBV7-2, the J gene TRBJ2-3; no definite D call. This CDR3 has 15 residues. V gave up 1 base and J gave up 5 bases, with 13 bases separating them. CDR1 SGHTA and CDR2 FQGNSA come from the germline V gene. DNA of the CDR3: TGTGCCAGCAGCTTAGGGCTAGGGAAGGGAGATACGCAGTATTTT. It encodes CASSLGLGKGDTQYF.

This clonotype has just a few counts. The V and J genes are TRBV28 and TRBJ2-3, with TRBD2 matching 8 bases. The germline V gene has CDR1 MDHEN and CDR2 SYDVKM. This CDR3 contains 17 residues. Unmatched junction bases numbered 14, after V lost 7 bases and J lost 2 bases. In DNA form, the CDR3 reads TGTGCCAGCACCCCCGGGGGTCTAGCGGGTTTCACAGATACGCAGTATTTT. Amino acids: CASTPGGLAGFTDTQYF.

This clonotype has just a few counts. V is TRBV28 and J is TRBJ2-3, with TRBD2 as a possible D gene (5 bases). Germline V gene sequence: CDR1 MDHEN, CDR2 SYDVKM. With 4 bases removed from V and 8 bases from J, the gap between germline ends came to 22 bases. The CDR3 extends over 16 amino acids. For the CDR3, the DNA is TGTGCCAGCAGTTCAAACCCCACCGATTACCTAGCTACGCAGTATTTT. Its protein is CASSSNPTDYLATQYF.

The chain uses TRBV19 and TRBJ2-1, with 9 positions matching TRBD2. Germline-derived CDR1 and CDR2 are LNHDA and SQIVND (reference sequence). This CDR3 has 18 residues. Trimming took 1 base from V and 5 from J; bases not matched to a gene: 12. The CDR3 nucleotides are TGTGCCAGTAGTATAGGCCTACTAGCGGGTAGGGGGAACAATGAGCAGTTCTTC. This sequence encodes CASSIGLLAGRGNNEQFF. The entire variable domain, with the rest obtained from reference TRBV19 and TRBJ2-1, is as follows: DGGITQSPKYLFRKEGQNVTLSCEQNLNHDAMYWYRQDPGQGLRLIYYSQIVNDFQKGDIAEGYSVSREKKESFPLTVTSAQKNPTAFYLCASSIGLLAGRGNNEQFFGPGTRLTVL.

This clonotype has just a few counts. The chain has TRBV4-3 and TRBJ2-7; either TRBD1 or TRBD2 may fit D (5 bases each). The V end lost 1 base, the J end lost 0 bases, and 10 bases lay between the germline ends. Germline assignment: CDR1 LGHNA and CDR2 YSLEER. The CDR3 runs to 15 residues. The DNA of the CDR3 is TGCGCCAGCAGCCAAGGTTGGGGGTCCTCCTACGAGCAGTACTTC. Its protein is CASSQGWGSSYEQYF.

This clonotype showed up many times. J is TRBJ1-1 and V is TRBV5-6; 8 bases match TRBD1. CDR1 SGHDT and CDR2 YYEEEE come from the germline V gene. CDR3 length: 15 amino acids. The J segment lost 1 base and the V segment lost 0 bases, leaving 2 bases of the junction unmatched. The CDR3 sequence is CASSLVGQGNTEAFF. Written as DNA, the CDR3 is TGTGCCAGCAGCTTGGTTGGACAGGGGAACACTGAAGCTTTCTTT.

V and J are TRBV7-9 and TRBJ2-3, with 8 bases aligning to TRBD2. Germline V gene data show CDR1 as SEHNR and CDR2 as FQNEAQ (reference sequence). The CDR3 extends over 16 amino acids. V lost 5 bases to trimming and J lost 2 bases; unmatched junction nucleotides: 9. CDR3 loop: CASSTWTSSFTDTQYF. CDR3 coding DNA: TGTGCCAGCAGCACTTGGACTAGCAGCTTCACAGATACGCAGTATTTT.

This clonotype was seen only a few times. This rearrangement joins TRBV2 to TRBJ2-2; perhaps TRBD2 as D (6 bases). Per the germline V gene, CDR1 is SNHLY and CDR2 is FYNNEI. The germline V and J ends were trimmed by 8 bases and 4 bases, with 23 bases remaining between them. The CDR3 consists of 17 residues. The CDR3 here is CASLLGKGRGGTGELFF. The CDR3 DNA reads as TGTGCCAGCTTGCTCGGGAAGGGCCGGGGAGGCACCGGGGAGCTGTTTTTT.

Remarks on this clonotype: One end of the junction varies from germline; a read error may be responsible. This sequence joins TRBV7-7 and TRBJ2-5, with 9 positions matching TRBD1. This CDR3 spans 13 amino acids. In germline, CDR1 is SSHAT, CDR2 FNYEAQ (reference sequence). CDR3 DNA sequence: TGTGCTAGCAGCTCGGACAGGGGCCAGACCCAGTACTTC. Its translation is CASSSDRGQTQYF.

This clonotype was seen a handful of times. V and J are TRBV18 and TRBJ1-3, with a weak D call TRBD1 (5 bases). The CDR3 length is 18 residues. Germline loops: CDR1 KGHSH, CDR2 LQKENI. V was cut by 3 bases and J by 0 bases, with 18 bases left in between. CDR3 sequence: CASSPLGGGLSSGNTIYF. DNA for the CDR3: TGTGCCAGCTCACCCCTCGGGGGTGGCCTCAGCTCTGGAAACACCATATATTTT.

On this clonotype: The germline gene is not matched at one end of the junction; a read error may be the cause. The rearrangement uses TRBV4-2 and TRBJ2-4; TRBD2 matches at 15 bases. Germline-derived CDR1 and CDR2 are LGHNA and YNFKEQ. The length of the CDR3 is 19 residues. CDR3: CASTQGGLAGGEAKNIQYF. For the CDR3, the DNA is TGTGCCAGCACCCAAGGAGGACTAGCGGGAGGGGAGGCCAAAAACATTCAGTACTTC.